These T cell receptor beta chains were read from a single sample in a study of blood T cell repertoires in COVID-19. TCRdb's copy holds only in-frame clones and misses some; the assay was immunoSEQ multiplex PCR. The top ten hold approximately 3% of the sample, which has over 85,000 clones, around 85% seen once. Sequencing used peripheral blood. The receptor set was obtained from a woman over 75 with COVID-19, enrolled during active disease. Both conserved end residues are part of each CDR3. Each record gives: CDR3 length, clone size, D gene, V gene, J gene, CDR3 protein, CDR3 DNA. The D gene is left open where the match is weak. Rows may omit the clone size; those that give it use once, few, many or a size class.

15	.	TRBD1	TRBV5-1	TRBJ1-4	CASGQGTQLGEKLFF	TGCGCCAGCGGACAGGGGACTCAACTAGGCGAAAAACTGTTTTTT
14	.	TRBD2	TRBV3-1/TRBV3-2	TRBJ2-2	CASSQMLAGGELFF	TGTGCCAGCAGCCAGATGCTAGCGGGAGGGGAGCTGTTTTTT
14	.	TRBD1	TRBV5-6	TRBJ1-6	CASSGTGGNSPLHF	TGTGCCAGCAGCGGCACAGGGGGTAATTCACCCCTCCACTTT
15	.	.	TRBV13	TRBJ2-5	CASSLSRDSRLAQYF	TGTGCCAGCAGCTTAAGCCGGGACTCCCGATTAGCCCAGTACTTC
17	.	TRBD2	TRBV9	TRBJ2-3	CASSVDGLADALDTQYF	TGTGCCAGCAGCGTAGACGGCCTAGCGGACGCGTTGGATACGCAGTATTTT
12	few	.	TRBV29-1	TRBJ2-7	CSATGLPYEQYF	TGCAGCGCAACAGGGCTTCCCTACGAGCAGTACTTC
14	.	.	TRBV19	TRBJ2-1	CASSILATYNEQFF	TGTGCCAGTAGTATCCTAGCGACCTACAATGAGCAGTTCTTC
15	.	.	TRBV28	TRBJ1-4	CASSFVGAGNEKLFF	TGTGCCAGCAGCTTTGTAGGTGCAGGGAACGAAAAACTGTTTTTT
13	.	.	TRBV4-3	TRBJ1-5	CASSPGLDQPQHF	TGCGCCAGCAGCCCCGGTCTTGATCAGCCCCAGCATTTT
12	.	.	TRBV12-5	TRBJ1-3	CASGSHRNTIYF	TGTGCTAGTGGTTCACATCGAAACACCATATATTTT
12	.	TRBD2	TRBV28	TRBJ2-7	CASSWGGNEQYF	TGTGCCAGCAGTTGGGGGGGTAACGAGCAGTACTTC
14	.	.	TRBV19	TRBJ2-7	CASSPQQVFHEQYF	TGTGCCAGTAGTCCGCAACAGGTTTTCCACGAGCAGTACTTC
13	.	TRBD1	TRBV6-5	TRBJ1-2	CASSTTGGIRYTF	TGTGCCAGCAGTACAACAGGGGGCATCCGCTACACCTTC
15	.	.	TRBV4-1	TRBJ1-1	CASSQDPAGGSKAFF	TGCGCCAGCAGCCAAGACCCGGCGGGGGGTTCTAAAGCTTTCTTT
14	.	.	TRBV2	TRBJ1-6	CASTGGYSYSPLHF	TGTGCCAGCACCGGCGGCTACTCCTATTCACCCCTCCACTTT
16	.	TRBD2	TRBV7-2	TRBJ2-2	CASSFSGGTNTGELFF	TGTGCCAGCAGCTTTAGCGGGGGGACGAACACCGGGGAGCTGTTTTTT
15	.	TRBD1	TRBV5-1	TRBJ1-6	CASSLETGGYSPLHF	TGCGCCAGCAGCCTGGAGACAGGGGGGTATTCACCCCTCCACTTT
15	.	TRBD1	TRBV5-1	TRBJ2-5	CASRGQTGGVETQYF	TGCGCCAGCAGGGGGCAGACAGGGGGCGTGGAGACCCAGTACTTC
16	once	TRBD2	TRBV19	TRBJ2-7	CASSIGTSGAGYEQYF	TGTGCCAGTAGTATAGGGACTAGCGGGGCAGGCTACGAGCAGTACTTC